This T cell receptor beta chain was found in a study of blood T cell repertoires in COVID-19. Whole-study context: The samples span acute and convalescent COVID-19 from the United States, Italy and Spain.

Germline V gene sequence: CDR1 SGHTA, CDR2 FQGNSA. The CDR3 extends over 15 amino acids. The ends were cut back, 5 bases at V and 6 bases at J, with 18 bases in the middle. In the original processing: Reference gene primer amplification in the assay estimated nucleated cell counts. Clones were sequenced by immunoSEQ multiplex PCR, and TCRdb holds only the in-frame ones, with some missing. V, J and clone size are taken as reported in that table, and D and trimming were inferred from the DNA itself. The table has 67,000 or so clones, roughly 80% seen once. Input material: peripheral blood. The chain uses TRBV7-2 and TRBJ2-3; D remains ambiguous. This TCR came from a man between 65 and 80 years old with acute or convalescent COVID-19. The CDR3 DNA reads as TGTGCCAGCAGCCTAACGGCGGAGAGGTCGGATACGCAGTATTTT. Amino acid sequence: CASSLTAERSDTQYF.